Reported below is one T cell receptor (beta chain). This sample was included in a study of control samples from healthy donors and cancer patients. This CDR3 is 15 amino acids long. V lost 4 bases to trimming and J lost 2 bases, with 14 bases between them. Germline CDR1 MNHEY, CDR2 SMNVEV (reference sequence). Generated by immunoSEQ multiplex PCR, the TCRdb table keeps only in-frame clones and is missing some. The data contain over 80,000 clones, around 81% of them singletons. This TCR was recovered from a young man in good health. Sequenced: blood. The rearrangement links TRBV27 to TRBJ1-2; D gene uncertain. In DNA, the CDR3 is TGTGCCAGCAGTTCTGTGTCCAATCCCAACTATGGCTACACCTTC. This sequence encodes CASSSVSNPNYGYTF.